Listed below are T cell receptor beta chains from one sample, sequenced in a study of CD4+ T cells in melanoma. Produced via immunoSEQ multiplex PCR; TCRdb's table is partial and in-frame only. The sample records some 15,000 clones, more than 55% being singletons. Sequencing was done on a sample of cells from a culture (not recorded whether cultured in vitro). Receptors were obtained from a human donor with melanoma. Both conserved end residues are part of each CDR3. The order of the fields is clone size, J gene, D gene, V gene, CDR3 DNA, CDR3 protein. A D gene is named only where the DNA matches it firmly. Not every row has a clone size; where given, it reads once, few, many or a size class.

size: -
J: TRBJ2-7
D: TRBD2
V: TRBV5-4
DNA: TGTGCCAGCAGCTTGTCAGCGGGGGGCTCCTACGAGCAGTACTTC
CDR3: CASSLSAGGSYEQYF

size: -
J: TRBJ2-4
D: -
V: TRBV4-2
DNA: TGTGCCAGCAGCCGGGGAGAGGGGGGGCAGGGCATTCAGTACTTC
CDR3: CASSRGEGGQGIQYF

size: few
J: TRBJ2-3
D: -
V: TRBV30
DNA: TGTGCCTGGAGTCAAGGTATTTCTAGCACAGATACGCAGTATTTT
CDR3: CAWSQGISSTDTQYF

size: few
J: TRBJ1-5
D: -
V: TRBV7-9
DNA: TGTGCCAGCAGCTGGGGGTCGGGGGAGTATCAGCCCCAGCATTTT
CDR3: CASSWGSGEYQPQHF

size: -
J: TRBJ2-5
D: TRBD2
V: TRBV5-1
DNA: TGCGCCAGCAGCTTAGGAATAGCGGGGGGGCTCGGGATGGAGACCCAGTACTTC
CDR3: CASSLGIAGGLGMETQYF

size: -
J: TRBJ2-7
D: -
V: TRBV2
DNA: TGTGCCATCAGTGCGAACGGAATGGGCGAGCAGTACTTC
CDR3: CAISANGMGEQYF

size: few
J: TRBJ1-1
D: -
V: TRBV5-8
DNA: TGTGCCAGCAGCTATGGGGGGGTGGACACTGAAGCTTTCTTT
CDR3: CASSYGGVDTEAFF

size: few
J: TRBJ2-7
D: -
V: TRBV11-2
DNA: TGTGCCAGCAGCGCCTCGAATGTGAGGGAAGGCGAGCAGTACTTC
CDR3: CASSASNVREGEQYF

size: -
J: TRBJ2-4
D: -
V: TRBV6-5
DNA: TGTGCCAGCAGTTACAGGGCCAAAAACATTCAGTACTTC
CDR3: CASSYRAKNIQYF

size: -
J: TRBJ1-2
D: -
V: TRBV29-1
DNA: TGCAGCGTTGACAGGGTGGCTAACTATGGCTACACCTTC
CDR3: CSVDRVANYGYTF

size: -
J: TRBJ2-7
D: -
V: TRBV5-1
DNA: TGCGCCAGTGGAAGTGGGGGCCCCACTTACGAGCAGTACTTC
CDR3: CASGSGGPTYEQYF

size: medium-sized
J: TRBJ1-4
D: -
V: TRBV5-1
DNA: TGCGCCAGCAGCTTGGCCCACCAAGGACACGAAAAACTGTTTTTT
CDR3: CASSLAHQGHEKLFF

size: -
J: TRBJ2-3
D: TRBD1
V: TRBV20-1
DNA: TGCAGTGCTAGCTTCACGACAGGGCGTTATTTT
CDR3: CSASFTTGRYF

size: -
J: TRBJ2-3
D: TRBD1
V: TRBV12-5
DNA: TGTGCTAGTGGTAAGGACAGGGACACAGATACGCAGTATTTT
CDR3: CASGKDRDTDTQYF

size: -
J: TRBJ1-4
D: -
V: TRBV7-9
DNA: TGTGCCAGCAGCAAATCCGGGGCAGGGTCATACGAAAAACTGTTTTTT
CDR3: CASSKSGAGSYEKLFF

size: -
J: TRBJ2-7
D: TRBD1
V: TRBV5-5
DNA: TGTGCCAGCAGCTTGCAGGGGGCTAGTGAGCAGTACTTC
CDR3: CASSLQGASEQYF

size: -
J: TRBJ1-5
D: -
V: TRBV2
DNA: TGTGCCAGCAGTAGCGTTCCGGAGCGCTCCAATCAGCCCCAGCATTTT
CDR3: CASSSVPERSNQPQHF

size: few
J: TRBJ1-2
D: -
V: TRBV14
DNA: TGTGCCAGCAGCCAAGAGGGCAGGCTCGCCTATGGCTACACCTTC
CDR3: CASSQEGRLAYGYTF

size: -
J: TRBJ1-2
D: -
V: TRBV18
DNA: TGTGCCAGCTCACCCGGGACGACGGTCGGGAGTAACTACACCTTC
CDR3: CASSPGTTVGSNYTF

size: once
J: TRBJ2-5
D: -
V: TRBV18
DNA: TGTGCCAGCTCACCACCTGGGCTCAGAAACCAAGAGACCCAGTACTTC
CDR3: CASSPPGLRNQETQYF

size: -
J: TRBJ2-1
D: TRBD1
V: TRBV5-1
DNA: TGCGCCAGCAGCTTGGGGGACAGTTACAATGAGCAGTTCTTC
CDR3: CASSLGDSYNEQFF

size: once
J: TRBJ2-7
D: TRBD2
V: TRBV7-2
DNA: TGTGCCAGCAGCACTCCGGGGGGGGCCTACGAGCAGTACTTC
CDR3: CASSTPGGAYEQYF

size: -
J: TRBJ2-7
D: -
V: TRBV7-3
DNA: TGTGCCAGCAGCTTAAATCCAGCAACTCGGGGTTACGAGCAGTACTTC
CDR3: CASSLNPATRGYEQYF

size: -
J: TRBJ2-4
D: -
V: TRBV12-5
DNA: TGTGCTAGTGGTTTGGCCCCCAGGGGTGGGGTTCAGTACTTC
CDR3: CASGLAPRGGVQYF

size: -
J: TRBJ1-2
D: -
V: TRBV30
DNA: TGTGCCTGGAGTGCCCCCCCCGGGTGGAGTAATGGCTACACCTTC
CDR3: CAWSAPPGWSNGYTF

size: once
J: TRBJ2-3
D: -
V: TRBV5-1
DNA: TGCGCCAGCAGCTACCCACTGCAGGGAAGCACAGATACGCAGTATTTT
CDR3: CASSYPLQGSTDTQYF

size: -
J: TRBJ1-2
D: -
V: TRBV2
DNA: TGTGCCAGCATAATTAGGGGGGTCTATGGCTACACCTTC
CDR3: CASIIRGVYGYTF

size: -
J: TRBJ1-2
D: -
V: TRBV7-2
DNA: TGTGCCAGCAGCATAAAAACCGGGACAGGCTACACCTTC
CDR3: CASSIKTGTGYTF

size: few
J: TRBJ1-4
D: -
V: TRBV7-8
DNA: TGTGCCAGCAGCTTATTCTTCGCGGGGGCCACTAATGAAAAACTGTTTTTT
CDR3: CASSLFFAGATNEKLFF

size: -
J: TRBJ1-3
D: TRBD1
V: TRBV19
DNA: TGTGCCAGTAGTATCCAGGGGGCATTCTCTGGAAACACCATATATTTT
CDR3: CASSIQGAFSGNTIYF